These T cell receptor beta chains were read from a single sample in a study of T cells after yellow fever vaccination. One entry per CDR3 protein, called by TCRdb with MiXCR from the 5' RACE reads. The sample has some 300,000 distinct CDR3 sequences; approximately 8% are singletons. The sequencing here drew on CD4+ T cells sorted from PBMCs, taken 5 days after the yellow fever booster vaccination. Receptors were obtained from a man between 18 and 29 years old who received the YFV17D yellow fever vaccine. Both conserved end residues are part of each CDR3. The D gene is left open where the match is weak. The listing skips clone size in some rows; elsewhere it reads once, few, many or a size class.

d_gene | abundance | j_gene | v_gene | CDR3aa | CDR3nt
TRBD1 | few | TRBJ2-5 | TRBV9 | CASSVGPGQGFRETQYF | TGTGCCAGCAGCGTAGGCCCCGGACAGGGGTTTCGGGAGACCCAGTACTTC
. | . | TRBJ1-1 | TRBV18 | CASSPPMSVMAFF | TGTGCCAGCTCACCACCGATGTCGGTTATGGCTTTCTTT
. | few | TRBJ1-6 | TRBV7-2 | CASSLTGLSYNSPLHF | TGTGCAAGCAGCTTAACGGGTCTCTCCTATAATTCACCCCTCCACTTT
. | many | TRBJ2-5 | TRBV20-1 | CSAHLRGASQETQYF | TGCAGTGCCCACCTACGGGGCGCTTCCCAAGAGACCCAGTACTTC
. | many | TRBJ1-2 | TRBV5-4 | CASSSRGDYGYTF | TGTGCCAGCAGCTCCAGGGGAGACTATGGCTACACCTTC
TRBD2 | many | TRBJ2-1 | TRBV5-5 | CASSFLAGGPEFF | TGTGCCAGCAGCTTTCTTGCGGGGGGGCCGGAGTTCTTC
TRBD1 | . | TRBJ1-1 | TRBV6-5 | CASTMNRGSTEAFF | TGTGCCAGCACCATGAACAGGGGTAGCACTGAAGCTTTCTTT
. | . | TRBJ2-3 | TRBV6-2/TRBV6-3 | CASKSIVSTDTQYF | TGTGCCAGCAAGTCGATTGTGAGCACAGATACGCAGTATTTT
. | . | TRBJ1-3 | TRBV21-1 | CASSPAHRGAFSGNTIYF | TGTGCCAGCAGCCCTGCCCACCGGGGCGCCTTCTCTGGAAACACCATATATTTT
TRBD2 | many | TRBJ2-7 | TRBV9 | CASSVDSAGGLQYF | TGTGCCAGCAGCGTAGATTCTGCGGGGGGTTTGCAGTACTTC
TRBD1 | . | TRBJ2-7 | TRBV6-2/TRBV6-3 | CASSLTGMYEQYF | TGTGCCAGCAGTCTGACAGGGATGTACGAGCAGTACTTC
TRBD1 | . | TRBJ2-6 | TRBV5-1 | CASSRGLGTGDSGANVLTF | TGCGCCAGCAGCCGAGGACTCGGGACAGGGGACTCTGGGGCCAACGTCCTGACTTTC
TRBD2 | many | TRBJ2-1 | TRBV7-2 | CASSFTSGGANEQFF | TGTGCCAGCAGCTTTACTAGCGGGGGGGCGAATGAGCAGTTCTTC
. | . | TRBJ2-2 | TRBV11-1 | CASSLTGLDTGELFF | TGTGCCAGCAGCTTAACAGGGCTCGACACCGGGGAGCTGTTTTTT
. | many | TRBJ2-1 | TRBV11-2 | CASSLDQWGHNEQFF | TGTGCCAGCAGCTTAGATCAGTGGGGCCACAATGAGCAGTTCTTC
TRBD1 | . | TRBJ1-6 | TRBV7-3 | CASSLIGGTVLSPLHF | TGTGCCAGCAGCTTAATAGGAGGGACAGTATTATCACCCCTCCACTTT
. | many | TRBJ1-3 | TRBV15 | CATSRERSSGNTIYF | TGTGCCACCAGCAGAGAAAGAAGCTCTGGAAACACCATATATTTT
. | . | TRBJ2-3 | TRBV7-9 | CASSPGSQSTDTQYF | TGTGCCAGCAGCCCGGGGTCACAGTCCACAGATACGCAGTATTTT
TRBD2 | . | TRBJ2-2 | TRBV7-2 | CASRGLAGFTGELFF | TGTGCCAGCAGGGGACTAGCGGGGTTCACCGGGGAGCTGTTTTTT
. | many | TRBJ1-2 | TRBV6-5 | CASSQRTGSYGYTF | TGTGCCAGCAGTCAACGGACGGGTTCCTATGGCTACACCTTC
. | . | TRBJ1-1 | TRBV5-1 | CASSKAEMNTEAFF | TGCGCCAGCAGCAAAGCAGAAATGAACACTGAAGCTTTCTTT
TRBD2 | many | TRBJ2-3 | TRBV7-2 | CASSLGLAGGIDTQYF | TGTGCCAGCAGCCTGGGACTAGCGGGGGGGATAGATACGCAGTATTTT
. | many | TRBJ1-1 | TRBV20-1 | CSASLGLNTEAFF | TGCAGTGCTAGCCTGGGGTTGAACACTGAAGCTTTCTTT
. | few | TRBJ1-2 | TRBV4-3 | CASSQDVQAYYGYTF | TGCGCCAGCAGCCAAGATGTACAGGCATACTATGGCTACACCTTC
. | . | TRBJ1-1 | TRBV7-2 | CASSWGGQMNTEAFF | TGTGCCAGCAGTTGGGGGGGGCAGATGAACACTGAAGCTTTCTTT
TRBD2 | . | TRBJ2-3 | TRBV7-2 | CASSLALTSGGADTQYF | TGTGCCAGCAGCTTAGCGCTTACTAGCGGGGGGGCAGATACGCAGTATTTT
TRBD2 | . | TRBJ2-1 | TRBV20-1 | CSASTSGPYNEQFF | TGCAGTGCCTCTACTAGCGGGCCCTACAATGAGCAGTTCTTC
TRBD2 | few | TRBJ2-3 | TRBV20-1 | CSARVPLRGGNTQYF | TGCAGTGCTAGAGTTCCCCTGCGGGGGGGAAATACGCAGTATTTT
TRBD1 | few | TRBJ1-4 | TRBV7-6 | CATRQGPNEKLFF | TGTGCCACCAGACAGGGCCCTAATGAAAAACTGTTTTTT
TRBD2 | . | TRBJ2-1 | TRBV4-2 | CASSPRGLAGVGEQFF | TGTGCCAGCAGCCCAAGGGGGCTAGCGGGAGTAGGTGAGCAGTTCTTC
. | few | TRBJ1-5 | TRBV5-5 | CASSLAGFYSNQPQHF | TGTGCCAGCAGCTTGGCCGGGTTCTATAGCAATCAGCCCCAGCATTTT
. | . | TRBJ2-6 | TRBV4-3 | CASSQEPTGANVLTF | TGCGCCAGCAGCCAAGAGCCGACCGGGGCCAACGTCCTGACTTTC
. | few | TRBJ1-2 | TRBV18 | CASSRLAGGIKPDGYTF | TGTGCCAGCTCACGACTCGCGGGGGGGATCAAACCGGATGGCTACACCTTC
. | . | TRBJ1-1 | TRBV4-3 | CASSQVYSQDHQAFF | TGCGCCAGCAGCCAAGTATATTCCCAGGATCACCAAGCTTTCTTT
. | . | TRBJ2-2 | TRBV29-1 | CSVAGQGGGELFF | TGCAGCGTTGCCGGCCAGGGTGGCGGGGAGCTGTTTTTT
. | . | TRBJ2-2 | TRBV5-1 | CASSEGGPSGTGELFF | TGCGCCAGCAGCGAGGGGGGGCCATCGGGCACCGGGGAGCTGTTTTTT
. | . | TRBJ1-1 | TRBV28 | CASSSWVRDTEAFF | TGTGCCAGCAGTTCTTGGGTGAGGGACACTGAAGCTTTCTTT
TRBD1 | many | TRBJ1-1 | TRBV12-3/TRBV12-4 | CANNRDSGTEAFF | TGTGCCAACAACCGGGACAGTGGCACTGAAGCTTTCTTT
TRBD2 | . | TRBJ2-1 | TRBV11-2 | CASSLSSPGTSIPEQFF | TGTGCCAGCAGCTTGAGTAGTCCAGGGACTAGTATCCCTGAGCAGTTCTTC
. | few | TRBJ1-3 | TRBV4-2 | CASSQRQSSGNTIYF | TGTGCCAGCAGCCAAAGACAGAGCTCTGGAAACACCATATATTTT
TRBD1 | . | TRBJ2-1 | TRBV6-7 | CASSYSNKGAQASETPSEQFF | TGTGCCAGCAGTTACTCGAACAAGGGGGCCCAGGCCTCTGAAACCCCCAGTGAGCAGTTCTTC
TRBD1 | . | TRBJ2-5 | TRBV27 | CASSWDRGRLETQYF | TGTGCCAGCAGTTGGGACAGGGGGCGATTGGAGACCCAGTACTTC
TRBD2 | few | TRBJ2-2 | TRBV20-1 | CSARGGSGGGNTGELFF | TGCAGTGCTAGAGGAGGTAGCGGGGGAGGAAACACCGGGGAGCTGTTTTTT